These 20 T cell receptor beta chains came from one sample sequenced in a study of Ad26.COV2.S vaccination and SARS-CoV-2 variants. This table comes from immunoSEQ multiplex PCR, and its TCRdb copy is limited to in-frame clones, with some not included. The sample includes about 680,000 clones, about 90% of them seen just once. Treatment meaning: around 19 received Ad26.COV2.S at low or high dose, single or two shots; several received placebo; per-sample allocation not given. Day 63 following the first vaccine or placebo injection was when the samples were taken. Sequenced material: peripheral blood, taken in a trial of Ad26.COV2.S vaccine versus placebo. The receptors stem from a person aged 18-65 years who received the Ad26.COV2.S COVID-19 vaccine or a placebo.

This sequence joins TRBV13 and TRBJ1-2; 9 bases agree with TRBD1. CDR1 is PRHDT, CDR2 FYEKMQ, per germline (reference sequence). Trimming removed 4 bases from V and 4 bases from J; junction bases left unmatched: 7. The CDR3 has 15 amino acids. The CDR3 here is CASSWGQGGSYGYTF. The DNA of the CDR3 is TGTGCCAGCAGCTGGGGACAGGGAGGAAGCTATGGCTACACCTTC.

In its sample, this clone was seen a few times. V is TRBV10-3 and J is TRBJ2-7, with 9 positions matching TRBD2. Germline V gene lookup returns CDR1 ENHRY and CDR2 SYGVKD. V lost 8 bases and J lost 4; bases outside the gene matches: 3. The CDR3 runs to 12 residues. The CDR3 reads CAISSGEYEQYF. In DNA, the CDR3 is TGTGCCATCTCTAGCGGGGAGTACGAGCAGTACTTC.

The chain is built from TRBV5-6 and TRBJ1-4; D ambiguous. Germline V CDR1 and CDR2: SGHDT, YYEEEE. The CDR3 runs 14 residues. Trimming took off 2 bases at V and 0 bases at J, with 5 bases between the two ends. CDR3 bases: TGTGCCAGCAGCTTTCGGACAACTAATGAAAAACTGTTTTTT. It yields the protein CASSFRTTNEKLFF.

This chain uses TRBV3-1 (or the pseudogene TRBV3-2) with TRBJ2-7; 11 bases map to TRBD2. The trim removed 2 bases at V and 1 base at J, leaving 7 bases unmatched. Germline values: CDR1 LGHDT, CDR2 YNNKEL (reference sequence). CDR3 size: 17 residues. CDR3 residues: CASSQRRLAGISYEQYF. Here the CDR3 DNA reads TGTGCCAGCAGCCAACGGCGACTAGCGGGAATATCCTACGAGCAGTACTTC.

The V call is TRBV27, the J call TRBJ2-2; D possibly uses TRBD1 or TRBD2 (5 bases each). The CDR3 runs to 16 residues. The V end lost 0 bases, the J end lost 3 bases, and 11 bases lay between the germline ends. Germline CDR1 and CDR2: MNHEY and SMNVEV (reference sequence). The CDR3 protein is CASSLSGVIDTGELFF. The CDR3, as DNA: TGTGCCAGCAGTTTATCGGGGGTAATAGACACCGGGGAGCTGTTTTTT.

J is TRBJ2-7 and V is TRBV30, with 9 nucleotides matching TRBD1. Losses at the gene ends were 4 bases for V and 5 bases for J; bases not matched to a gene: 3. Germline V gene sequence: CDR1 GTSNPN, CDR2 SVGIG (reference sequence). The CDR3 is 12 amino acids. The CDR3 protein is CAWTGTGHEQYF. The CDR3 DNA sequence: TGTGCCTGGACCGGGACAGGGCACGAGCAGTACTTC.

This clone is a singleton in its sample. J is TRBJ2-3 and V is TRBV5-5; possible D gene TRBD1, 6 bases. The CDR3 covers 14 residues. CDR1 and CDR2 (germline): SGHKS, YYEKEE (reference sequence). Trimming left V 4 bases short and J 2 bases short, with 11 bases between. Here the CDR3 DNA reads TGTGCCAGCAGCAGTCGGACAGTCACAGATACGCAGTATTTT. The encoded protein is CASSSRTVTDTQYF.

V is TRBV5-1 and J is TRBJ1-2, with D maybe TRBD1 (5 bases). V dropped 5 bases and J dropped 6 bases, with 14 bases sitting between them. The CDR3 has 13 residues. Germline loops: CDR1 SGHRS, CDR2 YFSETQ. The chain's CDR3 is CASRPAQADGYTF. In DNA, the CDR3 is TGCGCCAGCAGACCGGCACAGGCGGATGGCTACACCTTC.

V is TRBV6-5 and J is TRBJ2-5; D may be TRBD1 (5 bases). The V end lost 4 bases, the J end lost 4 bases, and 16 bases lay between the germline ends. The germline V gene encodes CDR1 MNHEY and CDR2 SVGAGI. The CDR3 contains 15 residues. The CDR3 reads CASSFQGETRETQYF. CDR3 bases: TGTGCCAGCAGTTTCCAGGGCGAGACAAGAGAGACCCAGTACTTC.

The chain couples TRBV12-3 or TRBV12-4 to TRBJ1-1; D is unclear. Trimming cost V 4 bases and J 4 bases, with 7 bases left between them. This CDR3 contains 12 residues. The CDR3 DNA follows: TGTGCCAGCAGTTCGAGGTTCACTGAAGCTTTCTTT. As protein: CASSSRFTEAFF.

The chain links TRBV5-4 to TRBJ2-1; TRBD2 agrees at 8 bases. The CDR3 covers 16 residues. Germline lookup yields CDR1 SGHNT and CDR2 YYREEE (reference sequence). V lost 2 bases, J lost 3 bases, and 7 bases stayed unmatched. The CDR3 DNA is TGTGCCAGCAGCTTCGGGGCGGGGGGCCGCTACAATGAGCAGTTCTTC. It encodes CASSFGAGGRYNEQFF. Using reference TRBV5-4 and TRBJ2-1 for the parts outside the CDR3, the full variable domain is ETGVTQSPTHLIKTRGQQVTLRCSSQSGHNTVSWYQQALGQGPQFIFQYYREEENGRGNFPPRFSGLQFPNYSSELNVNALELDDSALYLCASSFGAGGRYNEQFFGPGTRLTVL.

The rearrangement joins TRBV9 to TRBJ1-3, with 7 nucleotides matching TRBD1. V lost 3 bases and J lost 0; bases outside the gene matches: 6. CDR3 length equals 16 residues. Germline CDR1 reads SGDLS; CDR2 reads YYNGEE. The CDR3 bases are TGTGCCAGCAGCGCCCCCCAGGGGGGCTCTGGAAACACCATATATTTT. This encodes CASSAPQGGSGNTIYF.

This sequence joins TRBV12-3 or TRBV12-4 and TRBJ1-3; 8 nucleotides line up with TRBD1. The junction had 8 bases not matched to a gene; V was cut back by 8 bases and J by 8 bases. The CDR3 is made up of 13 amino acids. The CDR3 sequence is CASVPDRAYTIYF. DNA for the CDR3: TGTGCCAGCGTACCGGACAGGGCATACACCATATATTTT.

The J gene is TRBJ2-7, the V gene TRBV7-9, with D unclear. CDR1 is SEHNR and CDR2 is FQNEAQ in the germline V gene (reference sequence). The V end lost 6 bases, the J end lost 5 bases, and 11 bases lay between the germline ends. This CDR3 region has 12 residues. CDR3 sequence reads: CASSPGLNEQYF. CDR3 nucleotides: TGTGCCAGCAGTCCCGGGCTCAACGAGCAGTACTTC.

The genes are TRBV19 and TRBJ2-7; tentative D call: TRBD2 (6 bases). This CDR3 region has 16 residues. V was cut by 0 bases and J by 2 bases, with 14 bases left in between. The germline gives CDR1 LNHDA, CDR2 SQIVND (reference sequence). The CDR3 is CASSIEAGTWAYEQYF. CDR3 sequence (DNA): TGTGCCAGTAGTATAGAAGCCGGGACTTGGGCCTACGAGCAGTACTTC.

V gene TRBV10-1 combines with J gene TRBJ2-5, with 10 nucleotides matching TRBD2. V trimming: 0 bases; J trimming: 4 bases; junction bases outside the gene matches: 5. CDR3 length: 16 amino acids. Looked up from germline, CDR1 is WNHNN and CDR2 is SYGVQD (reference sequence). In DNA, the CDR3 is TGCGCCAGCAGTGAGTCGGCTAGCGGGAGTGGAGAGACCCAGTACTTC. Protein sequence: CASSESASGSGETQYF.

This chain uses TRBV5-1 with TRBJ1-4, with a weak D call TRBD1 (5 bases). This CDR3 comprises 15 residues. In germline, CDR1 is SGHRS, CDR2 YFSETQ. Trimming left V 0 bases short and J 7 bases short, with 13 bases between. In nucleotides, the CDR3 is TGCGCCAGCAGCTTGGCTATGTCGGGGGGTGAAAAACTGTTTTTT. Translated: CASSLAMSGGEKLFF.

This chain joins TRBV7-9 and TRBJ1-2; D is uncertain. The CDR3 has 14 residues. Trimming pared 7 bases from V and 6 bases from J, leaving 18 bases between. CDR1 and CDR2 (germline): SEHNR, FQNEAQ (reference sequence). The CDR3 is CASTPQLWGDGYTF. CDR3 coding DNA: TGTGCCAGCACCCCCCAGCTCTGGGGAGATGGCTACACCTTC.

The V and J genes are TRBV3-1 (or the pseudogene TRBV3-2) and TRBJ1-5; maybe TRBD1 (5 bases). Germline V gene data show CDR1 as LGHDT and CDR2 as YNNKEL (reference sequence). V shed 4 bases and J shed 7 bases, with 17 bases lying between them. The CDR3 is made up of 15 amino acids. This CDR3 reads CASSRGVPAGQPQHF. In DNA form, the CDR3 reads TGTGCCAGCAGCCGAGGGGTCCCGGCAGGACAGCCCCAGCATTTT.

This sequence joins TRBV19 and TRBJ2-3; no definite D call. The V end lost 0 bases, the J end lost 5 bases, and 6 bases lay between the germline ends. Germline V gene sequence: CDR1 LNHDA, CDR2 SQIVND (reference sequence). The CDR3 totals 13 residues. CDR3 protein: CASSIDILDTQYF. CDR3 in DNA: TGTGCCAGTAGTATAGATATCCTAGATACGCAGTATTTT.